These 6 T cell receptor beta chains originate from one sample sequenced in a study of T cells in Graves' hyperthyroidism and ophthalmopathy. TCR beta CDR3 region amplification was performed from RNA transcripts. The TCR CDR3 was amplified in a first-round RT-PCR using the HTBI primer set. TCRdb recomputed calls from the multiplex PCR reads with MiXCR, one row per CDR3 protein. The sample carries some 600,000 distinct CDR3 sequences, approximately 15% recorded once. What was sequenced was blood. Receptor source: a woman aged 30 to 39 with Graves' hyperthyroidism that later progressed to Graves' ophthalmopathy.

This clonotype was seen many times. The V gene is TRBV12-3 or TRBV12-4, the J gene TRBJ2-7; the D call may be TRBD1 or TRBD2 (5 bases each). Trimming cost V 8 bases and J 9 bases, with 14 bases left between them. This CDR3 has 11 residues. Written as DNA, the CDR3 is TGTGCCAGCCAGCAGGGAGACGCGCAGTACTTC. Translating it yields CASQQGDAQYF.

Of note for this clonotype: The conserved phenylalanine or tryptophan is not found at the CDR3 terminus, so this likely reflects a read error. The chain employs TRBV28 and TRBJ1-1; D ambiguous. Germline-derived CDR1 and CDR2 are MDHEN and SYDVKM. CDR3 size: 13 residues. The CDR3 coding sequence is TGTGCTAGCAGTTTTCGAGGGCTGACCGAAGCTTTCTCT. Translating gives CASSFRGLTEAFS.

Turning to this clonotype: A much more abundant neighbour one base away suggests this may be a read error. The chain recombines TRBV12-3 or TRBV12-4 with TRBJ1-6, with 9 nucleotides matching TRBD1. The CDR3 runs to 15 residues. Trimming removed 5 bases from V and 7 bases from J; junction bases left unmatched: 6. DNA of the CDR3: TGTGCCAGCAGTGAAACCGGGACAGGGAATTCACCCCTCCACTTT. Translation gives CASSETGTGNSPLHF.

The CDR3 spells CATSRLDTQYF. The CDR3 DNA sequence: TGTGCCACCAGTAGGCTAGATACGCAGTATTTT. The V gene is TRBV24-1, the J gene TRBJ2-3; D gene unclear. Trimming removed 6 bases from V and 5 bases from J, with 5 bases in between. The CDR3 has 11 amino acids. Germline V gene data show CDR1 as KGHDR and CDR2 as SFDVKD.

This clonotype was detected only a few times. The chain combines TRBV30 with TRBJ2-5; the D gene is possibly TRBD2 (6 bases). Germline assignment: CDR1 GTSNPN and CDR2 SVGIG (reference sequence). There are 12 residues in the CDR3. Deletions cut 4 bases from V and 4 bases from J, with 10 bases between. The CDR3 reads CAWTGTLETQYF. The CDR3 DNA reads TGTGCCTGGACCGGGACTTTAGAGACCCAGTACTTC.

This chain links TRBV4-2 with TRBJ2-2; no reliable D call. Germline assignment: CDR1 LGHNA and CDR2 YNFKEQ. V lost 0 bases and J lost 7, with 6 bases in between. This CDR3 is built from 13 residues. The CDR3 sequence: CASSQDRSGELFF. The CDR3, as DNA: TGTGCCAGCAGCCAAGATCGGAGCGGGGAGCTGTTTTTT.